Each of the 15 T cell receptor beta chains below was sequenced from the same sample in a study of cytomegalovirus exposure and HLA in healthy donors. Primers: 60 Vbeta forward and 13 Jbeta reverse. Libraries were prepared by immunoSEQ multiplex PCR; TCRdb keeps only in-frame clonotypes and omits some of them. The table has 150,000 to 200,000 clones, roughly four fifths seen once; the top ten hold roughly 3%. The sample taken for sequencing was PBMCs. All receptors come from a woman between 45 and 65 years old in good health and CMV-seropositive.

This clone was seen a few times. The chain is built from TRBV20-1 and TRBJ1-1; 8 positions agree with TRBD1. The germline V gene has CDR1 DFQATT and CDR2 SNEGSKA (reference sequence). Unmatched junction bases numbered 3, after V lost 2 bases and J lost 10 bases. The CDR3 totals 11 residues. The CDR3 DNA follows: TGCAGTGCTAGAACTGGGACAGGAGCTTTCTTT. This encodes CSARTGTGAFF.

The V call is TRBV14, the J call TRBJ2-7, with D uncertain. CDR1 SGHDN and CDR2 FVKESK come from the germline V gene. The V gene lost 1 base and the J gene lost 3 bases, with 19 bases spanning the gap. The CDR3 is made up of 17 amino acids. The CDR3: CASSQVPLTASFYEQYF. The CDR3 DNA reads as TGTGCCAGCAGCCAAGTCCCCTTAACAGCCAGTTTCTACGAGCAGTACTTC.

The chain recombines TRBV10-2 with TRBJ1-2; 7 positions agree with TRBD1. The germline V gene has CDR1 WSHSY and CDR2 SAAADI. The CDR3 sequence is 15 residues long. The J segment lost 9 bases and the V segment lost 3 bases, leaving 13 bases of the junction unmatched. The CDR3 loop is CASSDLGQRVGSYTF. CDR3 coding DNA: TGCGCCAGCAGTGATCTGGGACAGCGGGTCGGAAGCTACACCTTC.

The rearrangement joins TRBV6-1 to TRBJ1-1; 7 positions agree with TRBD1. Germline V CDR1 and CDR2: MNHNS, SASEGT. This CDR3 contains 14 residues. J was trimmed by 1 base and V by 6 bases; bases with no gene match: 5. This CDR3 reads CASSLGTENTEAFF. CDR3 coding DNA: TGTGCCAGCAGCCTAGGGACAGAGAACACTGAAGCTTTCTTT.

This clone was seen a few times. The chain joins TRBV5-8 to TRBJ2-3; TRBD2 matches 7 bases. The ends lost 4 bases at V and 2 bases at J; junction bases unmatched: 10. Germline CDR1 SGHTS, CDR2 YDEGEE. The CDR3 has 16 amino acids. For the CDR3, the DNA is TGTGCCAGCAGCCTCGGGGAGCGGGGATACACAGATACGCAGTATTTT. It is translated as CASSLGERGYTDTQYF.

CDR3 bases: TGTGCCAGCAGTGCGGTGGGCCCCATTTCTGGAAACACCATATATTTT. Its translation is CASSAVGPISGNTIYF. V and J are TRBV2 and TRBJ1-3; no definite D call. Germline V gene data show CDR1 as SNHLY and CDR2 as FYNNEI. The CDR3 has 16 amino acids. The V gene lost 4 bases and the J gene lost 1 base, with 14 bases spanning the gap.

This CDR3 is CASISQGYEQYF. CDR3 DNA sequence: TGTGCCAGCATTTCCCAGGGTTATGAGCAGTACTTC. This rearrangement joins TRBV2 to TRBJ2-7, with D tentatively TRBD1 (5 bases). CDR1 and CDR2 (germline): SNHLY, FYNNEI. The CDR3 sequence is 12 residues long. Trimming removed 7 bases at V and 7 bases at J, with 14 bases between.

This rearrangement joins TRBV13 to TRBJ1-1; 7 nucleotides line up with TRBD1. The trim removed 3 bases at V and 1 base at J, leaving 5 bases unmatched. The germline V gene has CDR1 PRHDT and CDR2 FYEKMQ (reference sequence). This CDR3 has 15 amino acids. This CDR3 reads CASSFSGTENTEAFF. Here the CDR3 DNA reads TGTGCCAGCAGCTTCTCCGGGACAGAGAACACTGAAGCTTTCTTT.

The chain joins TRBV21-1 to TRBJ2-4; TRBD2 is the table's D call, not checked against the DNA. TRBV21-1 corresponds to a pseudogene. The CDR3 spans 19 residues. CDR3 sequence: CASSQTWLARQKAKNIQYF. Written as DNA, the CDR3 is TGTGCCAGCAGCCAAACCTGGCTAGCGCGTCAGAAAGCCAAAAACATTCAGTACTTC.

The CDR3 region has the DNA TGTGCCAGCAGGCGCAGGACAGTCGGAAACGAAAAACTGTTTTTT. Translating gives CASRRRTVGNEKLFF. This chain connects TRBV6-1 to TRBJ1-4; tentatively, D is TRBD1 (6 bases). This CDR3 is built from 15 residues. Germline loops: CDR1 MNHNS, CDR2 SASEGT. V was shortened by 6 bases and J by 8 bases, with 19 bases between the two germline ends.

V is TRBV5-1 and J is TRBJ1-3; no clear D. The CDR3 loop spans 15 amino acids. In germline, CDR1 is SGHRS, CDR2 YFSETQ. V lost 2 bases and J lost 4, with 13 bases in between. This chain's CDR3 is CASSLRGDQGNTIYF. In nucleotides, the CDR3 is TGCGCCAGCAGCTTAAGAGGTGACCAAGGAAACACCATATATTTT.

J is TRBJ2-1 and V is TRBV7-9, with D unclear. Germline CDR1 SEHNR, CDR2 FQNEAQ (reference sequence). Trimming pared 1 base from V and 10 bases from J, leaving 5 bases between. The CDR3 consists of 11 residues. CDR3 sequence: CASSLGAEQFF. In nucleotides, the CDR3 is TGTGCCAGCAGCTTAGGGGCGGAGCAGTTCTTC. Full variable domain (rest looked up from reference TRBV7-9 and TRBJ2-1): DTGVSQNPRHKITKRGQNVTFRCDPISEHNRLYWYRQTLGQGPEFLTYFQNEAQLEKSRLLSDRFSAERPKGSFSTLEIQRTEQGDSAMYLCASSLGAEQFFGPGTRLTVL.

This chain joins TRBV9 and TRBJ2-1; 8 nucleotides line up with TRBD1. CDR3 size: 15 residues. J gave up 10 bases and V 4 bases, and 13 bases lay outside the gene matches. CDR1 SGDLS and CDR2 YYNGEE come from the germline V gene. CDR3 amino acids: CASSTRDRPNSEQFF. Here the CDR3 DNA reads TGTGCCAGCAGCACCCGGGACAGGCCAAATAGCGAGCAGTTCTTC.

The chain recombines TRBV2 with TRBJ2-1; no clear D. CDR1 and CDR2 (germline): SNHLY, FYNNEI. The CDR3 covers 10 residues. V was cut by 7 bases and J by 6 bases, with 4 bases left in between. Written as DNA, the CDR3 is TGTGCCAGCACCCTCAATGAGCAGTTCTTC. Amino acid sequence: CASTLNEQFF.

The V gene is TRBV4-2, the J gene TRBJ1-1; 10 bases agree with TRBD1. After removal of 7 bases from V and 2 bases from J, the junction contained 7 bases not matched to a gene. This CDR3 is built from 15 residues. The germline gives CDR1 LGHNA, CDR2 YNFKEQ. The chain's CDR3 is CASKGQGYSNTEAFF. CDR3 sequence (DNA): TGTGCCAGCAAGGGACAGGGGTATTCAAACACTGAAGCTTTCTTT.